These T cell receptor beta chains were read from a single sample in a study of regulatory T cells in long-lasting Graves disease. One entry per CDR3 protein results from TCRdb running MiXCR on the multiplex PCR reads. The sample shows under 350,000 distinct CDR3 sequences, roughly a fifth of them seen only once. The sample consisted of peripheral blood mononuclear cells (PBMCs), taken when the disease was refractory, from a patient treated with antithyroid drugs. These receptors all come from a female donor with Graves disease. Both conserved end residues are trimmed from each CDR3. The D gene is left open where the match is weak.

V gene: TRBV7-2; J gene: TRBJ2-5; D gene: NA; CDR3 protein: ASSLAPETQY
V gene: TRBV3-1; J gene: TRBJ2-5; D gene: NA; CDR3 protein: ASSQRGETQY
V gene: TRBV13; J gene: TRBJ1-1; D gene: NA; CDR3 protein: ASSLGGRYTEAF
V gene: TRBV5-1; J gene: TRBJ2-3; D gene: NA; CDR3 protein: ASSLEAGTDTQY
V gene: TRBV12-3/TRBV12-4; J gene: TRBJ1-6; D gene: TRBD1; CDR3 protein: ASSLREGGFSPLH
V gene: TRBV20-1; J gene: TRBJ2-7; D gene: TRBD2; CDR3 protein: SASDNLAGEYYEQY
V gene: TRBV7-2; J gene: TRBJ2-3; D gene: NA; CDR3 protein: ASSLANTQY
V gene: TRBV7-9; J gene: TRBJ1-5; D gene: NA; CDR3 protein: ASSLGIGVQPQH
V gene: TRBV10-3; J gene: TRBJ2-5; D gene: TRBD1; CDR3 protein: AISDGQGQETQY
V gene: TRBV7-8; J gene: TRBJ1-1; D gene: NA; CDR3 protein: ASSLGGVDTEAF
V gene: TRBV18; J gene: TRBJ1-6; D gene: TRBD1; CDR3 protein: ASSIRQGSFFNSPLH
V gene: TRBV6-1; J gene: TRBJ1-2; D gene: NA; CDR3 protein: ASHTRRGNYGYT
V gene: TRBV11-2; J gene: TRBJ2-7; D gene: NA; CDR3 protein: ASRRTGGYEQY
V gene: TRBV4-1; J gene: TRBJ2-5; D gene: NA; CDR3 protein: ASSQAGTDQETQY
V gene: TRBV7-2; J gene: TRBJ2-2; D gene: NA; CDR3 protein: ASSGQNTGELF
V gene: TRBV6-1; J gene: TRBJ2-2; D gene: NA; CDR3 protein: ASSPHGSTRELF
V gene: TRBV7-9; J gene: TRBJ2-5; D gene: TRBD2; CDR3 protein: ASSFPMAREGREQETQY
V gene: TRBV6-2/TRBV6-3; J gene: TRBJ2-7; D gene: TRBD2; CDR3 protein: ASSYAGGPYYEQY
V gene: TRBV11-2; J gene: TRBJ2-5; D gene: NA; CDR3 protein: ASSLIPGGETQY
V gene: TRBV12-3/TRBV12-4; J gene: TRBJ1-5; D gene: TRBD1; CDR3 protein: ASTSDRGLHQPQH
V gene: TRBV29-1; J gene: TRBJ2-6; D gene: NA; CDR3 protein: SVKVSGANVLT
V gene: TRBV28; J gene: TRBJ1-1; D gene: NA; CDR3 protein: ASSKTLDTEAF
V gene: TRBV7-2; J gene: TRBJ1-2; D gene: NA; CDR3 protein: ASSLEAEAYGYT
V gene: TRBV10-1; J gene: TRBJ2-2; D gene: TRBD2; CDR3 protein: ASSVLSSGRKNTGELF
V gene: TRBV15; J gene: TRBJ2-7; D gene: NA; CDR3 protein: ATSQIASSSYEQY
V gene: TRBV3-1; J gene: TRBJ2-5; D gene: NA; CDR3 protein: ASSQDPMGGPYQETQY
V gene: TRBV20-1; J gene: TRBJ2-5; D gene: NA; CDR3 protein: SAREGRPPVAQY
V gene: TRBV6-5; J gene: TRBJ2-7; D gene: TRBD2; CDR3 protein: ASSYLRSAGVSYEQY
V gene: TRBV9; J gene: TRBJ2-7; D gene: TRBD1; CDR3 protein: ASSVGTGSRYEQY
V gene: TRBV10-3; J gene: TRBJ1-2; D gene: TRBD1; CDR3 protein: AITGTGDGYGYT
V gene: TRBV12-3/TRBV12-4; J gene: TRBJ1-6; D gene: NA; CDR3 protein: ASSLGNIYNSPLH
V gene: TRBV7-2; J gene: TRBJ2-5; D gene: NA; CDR3 protein: ASSLGPAIQETQY
V gene: TRBV25-1; J gene: TRBJ2-7; D gene: NA; CDR3 protein: ASGGGGYEQY
V gene: TRBV7-2; J gene: TRBJ2-7; D gene: TRBD1; CDR3 protein: ASSLLGTGWVYEQY
V gene: TRBV25-1; J gene: TRBJ1-2; D gene: NA; CDR3 protein: ASSDSYGNYGYT
V gene: TRBV11-2; J gene: TRBJ2-4; D gene: TRBD2; CDR3 protein: ASSPLAAIAKNIQY
V gene: TRBV7-9; J gene: TRBJ1-4; D gene: NA; CDR3 protein: ASSAMGGTNEKLF
V gene: TRBV18; J gene: TRBJ2-7; D gene: NA; CDR3 protein: ASSLSVHYEQY
V gene: TRBV6-1; J gene: TRBJ1-1; D gene: TRBD1; CDR3 protein: ASRDRDTEAF